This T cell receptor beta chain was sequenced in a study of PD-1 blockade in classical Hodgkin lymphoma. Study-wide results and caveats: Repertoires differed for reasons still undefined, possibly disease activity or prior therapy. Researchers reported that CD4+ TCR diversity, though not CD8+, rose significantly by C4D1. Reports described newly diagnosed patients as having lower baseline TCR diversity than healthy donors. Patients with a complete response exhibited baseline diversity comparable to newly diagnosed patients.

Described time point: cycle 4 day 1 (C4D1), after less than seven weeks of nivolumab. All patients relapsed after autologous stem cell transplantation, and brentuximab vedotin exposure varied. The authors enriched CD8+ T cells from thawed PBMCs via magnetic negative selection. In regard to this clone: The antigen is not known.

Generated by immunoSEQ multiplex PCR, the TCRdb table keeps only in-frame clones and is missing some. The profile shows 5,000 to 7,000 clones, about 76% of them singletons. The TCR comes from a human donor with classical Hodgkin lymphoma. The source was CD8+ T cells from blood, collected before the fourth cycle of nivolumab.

The CDR3 DNA is TGTGCCAGCATAGTGGGGACCACTGAAGCTTTCTTT. Translating it yields CASIVGTTEAFF. V gene TRBV2 combines with J gene TRBJ1-1, with TRBD1 as a possible D gene (5 bases). Germline V CDR1 and CDR2: SNHLY, FYNNEI. This CDR3 spans 12 amino acids. The V gene lost 7 bases and the J gene lost 4 bases, with 10 bases spanning the gap. Full variable domain (missing parts from reference TRBV2 and TRBJ1-1): EPEVTQTPSHQVTQMGQEVILRCVPISNHLYFYWYRQILGQKVEFLVSFYNNEISEKSEIFDDQFSVERPDGSNFTLKIRSTKLEDSAMYFCASIVGTTEAFFGQGTRLTVV.